The rows below give T cell receptor beta chains drawn from one sample of a study of siplizumab effects on memory and regulatory T cells. TCRdb keeps only in-frame clones here, not all; method: immunoSEQ multiplex PCR. Among some 100,000 clones listed, under 95% were seen once. Sequencing used Tregs sorted from blood. These TCRs come from a human donor in good health. CDR3s leave out the opening cysteine and the closing phenylalanine or tryptophan. Fields, in order: V gene, clone size, D gene, CDR3 protein. A D gene is named only where the DNA matches it firmly. Some rows mark clone size as missing; the rest say once, few, many or name a class of expanded clone.

v_gene: TRBV28
abundance: .
d_gene: TRBD1
CDR3aa: ASSLIGTGPEKLF

v_gene: TRBV16
abundance: .
d_gene: .
CDR3aa: ASSLGPGSGIQY

v_gene: TRBV5-5
abundance: .
d_gene: .
CDR3aa: ASSLGGGGSNQPQH

v_gene: TRBV7-9
abundance: .
d_gene: TRBD1
CDR3aa: ASSLGTGNQPQH

v_gene: TRBV11-2
abundance: .
d_gene: .
CDR3aa: ASSLDDALTGRSGTGELF

v_gene: TRBV5-1
abundance: .
d_gene: .
CDR3aa: ASSPPGGIEGVPKTQY

v_gene: TRBV18
abundance: .
d_gene: TRBD1
CDR3aa: ASSQPGTGGTEAF

v_gene: TRBV12-2
abundance: .
d_gene: .
CDR3aa: ASRSRSVPYEQY

v_gene: TRBV19
abundance: .
d_gene: .
CDR3aa: ASSRAVNEKLF

v_gene: TRBV7-2
abundance: .
d_gene: TRBD1
CDR3aa: ASSTGQGAVYGYT

v_gene: TRBV9
abundance: once
d_gene: TRBD2
CDR3aa: ASSAAPVAGGRDTQY

v_gene: TRBV4-1
abundance: .
d_gene: .
CDR3aa: ASSQEEWGNNQPQH

v_gene: TRBV5-1
abundance: .
d_gene: TRBD2
CDR3aa: ASSFWLAAQTRHEQY

v_gene: TRBV4-1
abundance: .
d_gene: .
CDR3aa: ASSQDPNYREAF

v_gene: TRBV5-1
abundance: .
d_gene: .
CDR3aa: ASSGTATANTGELF

v_gene: TRBV7-6
abundance: .
d_gene: .
CDR3aa: ASSFGSPLSGANVLT

v_gene: TRBV29-1
abundance: .
d_gene: TRBD1
CDR3aa: SVLTGLNQPQH

v_gene: TRBV9
abundance: .
d_gene: .
CDR3aa: ASSRDLAGDEQF

v_gene: TRBV6-1
abundance: once
d_gene: TRBD2
CDR3aa: ASRVAGGPPDTQY

v_gene: TRBV7-3
abundance: .
d_gene: TRBD2
CDR3aa: ASSWTSGKQETQY

v_gene: TRBV5-4
abundance: .
d_gene: .
CDR3aa: ASSLGRGTEAF

v_gene: TRBV5-6
abundance: few
d_gene: .
CDR3aa: ASSQAETQY

v_gene: TRBV10-3
abundance: .
d_gene: .
CDR3aa: ASRLNTEAF

v_gene: TRBV6-1
abundance: few
d_gene: .
CDR3aa: ASSEALLWQVGNQPQH

v_gene: TRBV5-1
abundance: .
d_gene: TRBD1
CDR3aa: ASSQKDRGENTEAF

v_gene: TRBV5-1
abundance: .
d_gene: TRBD2
CDR3aa: ASSLDATSGSLSYNEQF

v_gene: TRBV19
abundance: .
d_gene: TRBD1
CDR3aa: ASSPGQGISSYQPQH

v_gene: TRBV6-1
abundance: .
d_gene: TRBD2
CDR3aa: AGISGRGGDTQY

v_gene: TRBV7-9
abundance: .
d_gene: TRBD2
CDR3aa: ASSLVLAGTHEQY

v_gene: TRBV18
abundance: .
d_gene: .
CDR3aa: ASSPLQLSNTGELF

v_gene: TRBV9
abundance: .
d_gene: .
CDR3aa: ASSVGVVRGAGANVLT

v_gene: TRBV7-6
abundance: .
d_gene: .
CDR3aa: ASSSPTSLNEQF

v_gene: TRBV5-1
abundance: .
d_gene: .
CDR3aa: ASSLTYSTDTQY

v_gene: TRBV19
abundance: .
d_gene: TRBD1
CDR3aa: ASKGKGAMNTEAF

v_gene: TRBV7-3
abundance: .
d_gene: .
CDR3aa: ASSFPGTNLPYEQY

v_gene: TRBV5-6
abundance: .
d_gene: .
CDR3aa: ASSLSWTEETQY

v_gene: TRBV5-1
abundance: .
d_gene: .
CDR3aa: ASGTQGMGEKLF

v_gene: TRBV28
abundance: .
d_gene: .
CDR3aa: ASGPTSSQETQY

v_gene: TRBV29-1
abundance: .
d_gene: .
CDR3aa: SGGADSYGYT

v_gene: TRBV30
abundance: .
d_gene: .
CDR3aa: AWSMGTQETQY

v_gene: TRBV7-9
abundance: few
d_gene: TRBD1
CDR3aa: ASSTLVGTGLFYGYT

v_gene: TRBV10-3
abundance: .
d_gene: .
CDR3aa: AISLRSNQPQH

v_gene: TRBV14
abundance: .
d_gene: .
CDR3aa: ASSQEVAGISYYGYT

v_gene: TRBV18
abundance: .
d_gene: TRBD2
CDR3aa: ASSPLREGWNEQF